This is a list of T cell receptor beta chains from one sample in a study of cytomegalovirus exposure and HLA in healthy donors. Repertoires were generated with immunoSEQ multiplex PCR, while TCRdb's copy carries only in-frame clones and drops some. The sample yields approximately 180,000 clones, just under 90% seen once. Sequences were obtained from PBMCs. All receptors come from a woman under 40 in good health and CMV-seronegative. The CDR3 runs from the conserved cysteine through the conserved F or W. Fields, in order: clone size, J gene, V gene, CDR3 protein. Rows give clone size only sometimes, using once, few, many, or a class for an expanded clone.

>.|TRBJ1-6|TRBV14
CASSHRRDRNSPLHF
>.|TRBJ2-5|TRBV18
CASSPFGETQYF
>.|TRBJ1-5|TRBV2
CASSESGFKRNQPQHF
>.|TRBJ1-2|TRBV7-2
CASSPQGSYGYTF
>.|TRBJ1-1|TRBV7-6
CASSLGQPNTEAFF
>.|TRBJ2-7|TRBV2
CASSEALLSSTGF
>.|TRBJ2-7|TRBV27
CASSLSTGTGYYEQYF
>.|TRBJ1-5|TRBV4-1
CASSQDGEQPQHF
>once|TRBJ2-4|TRBV5-4
CASSPWQGADIQYF
>.|TRBJ1-6|TRBV27
CASSLRQINSPLHF
>.|TRBJ2-2|TRBV5-1
CASSLGQGNTGELFF
>.|TRBJ1-1|TRBV7-9
CASSPGQGNTEAFF
>.|TRBJ1-2|TRBV29-1
CSVASVYGYTF
>.|TRBJ2-1|TRBV9
CASSVVIGGSYNEQFF
>.|TRBJ2-7|TRBV19
CASSIGPGLASYEQYF
>.|TRBJ2-5|TRBV4-1
CASSQDRAAGALQETQYF
>.|TRBJ1-2|TRBV7-9
CASSSTGAQYGYTF
>.|TRBJ2-5|TRBV6-6
CASSYRRETQYF
>.|TRBJ2-7|TRBV11-2
CASSLTGPLSEQYF
>.|TRBJ2-7|TRBV4-3
CASSQERLHYEQYF
>.|TRBJ2-7|TRBV6-5
CASSVQGYYEQYF
>once|TRBJ2-1|TRBV7-9
CASSPLAGGYNEQFF
>.|TRBJ2-1|TRBV14
CASSQAGLAGDRYNEQFF
>.|TRBJ2-1|TRBV27
CASRHTSGGAYNEQFF
>.|TRBJ2-5|TRBV19
CASSRGVQETQYF
>.|TRBJ1-1|TRBV29-1
CSTITGSNTEAFF
>.|TRBJ1-4|TRBV2
CASSESGTGEEKLFF
>.|TRBJ1-2|TRBV10-3
CAISEAQGYTF
>.|TRBJ1-1|TRBV7-8
CASSSGSQNTEAFF
>.|TRBJ2-5|TRBV23-1
CASSPAGRSFLETQYF
>.|TRBJ2-3|TRBV6-5
CASTKPGQGTDTQYF
>.|TRBJ2-7|TRBV2
CASQTGGTQEQYF
>once|TRBJ2-1|TRBV7-9
CASSPTSGGSYNEQFF
>.|TRBJ2-3|TRBV5-4
CASSVSGGITDTQYF
>.|TRBJ1-1|TRBV5-5
CASSQEHRENTEAFF
>.|TRBJ2-1|TRBV19
CASSIDQMTSGGRLSYNEQFF
>.|TRBJ1-1|TRBV7-2
CASSLGRGSTEAFF
>.|TRBJ2-3|TRBV9
CATSRGASTDTQYF
>.|TRBJ2-7|TRBV2
CASSVPRDRVGSEQYF
>.|TRBJ2-7|TRBV6-1
CASSEIFGQPYEQYF
>.|TRBJ1-4|TRBV7-6
CASSLDPGSTPQNEKLFF
>.|TRBJ1-3|TRBV19
CASIDRSSGNTIYF
>.|TRBJ2-3|TRBV5-1
CASSGGTTVISDTQYF
>few|TRBJ2-7|TRBV7-6
CASSPREGFYEQYF
>.|TRBJ2-5|TRBV18
CASSQGEGETQYF
>.|TRBJ1-5|TRBV19
CASSRGGENQPQHF
>once|TRBJ2-2|TRBV7-9
CASSLVATGSTGELFF
>.|TRBJ1-2|TRBV7-2
CASSWTGTGYYGYTF
>.|TRBJ1-1|TRBV18
CASSPRNTEAFF
>.|TRBJ2-7|TRBV6-5
CASSYTGTGVYEQYF
>.|TRBJ1-3|TRBV2
CASRNTGTGNTIYF